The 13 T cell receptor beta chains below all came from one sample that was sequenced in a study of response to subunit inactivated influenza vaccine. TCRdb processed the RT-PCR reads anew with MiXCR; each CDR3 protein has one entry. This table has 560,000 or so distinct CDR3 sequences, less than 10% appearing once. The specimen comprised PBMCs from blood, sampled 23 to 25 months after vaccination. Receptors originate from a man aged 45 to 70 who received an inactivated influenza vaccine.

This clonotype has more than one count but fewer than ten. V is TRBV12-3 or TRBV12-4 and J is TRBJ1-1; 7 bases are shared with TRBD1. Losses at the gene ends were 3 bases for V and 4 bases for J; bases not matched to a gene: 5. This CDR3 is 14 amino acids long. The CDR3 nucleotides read TGTGCCAGCAGTTTTGGGGCAGGGGGCACTGAAGCTTTCTTT. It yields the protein CASSFGAGGTEAFF.

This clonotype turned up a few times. The chain's CDR3 is CASRPRRFGTDTQYF. CDR3 sequence (DNA): TGTGCCAGCAGACCCCGGAGGTTTGGCACAGATACGCAGTATTTT. The V call is TRBV6-1, the J call TRBJ2-3; TRBD2 is a possible D gene (5 bases). Germline assignment: CDR1 MNHNS and CDR2 SASEGT. The CDR3 is 15 residues long. V lost 6 bases, J lost 1 base, and 14 bases lay in between.

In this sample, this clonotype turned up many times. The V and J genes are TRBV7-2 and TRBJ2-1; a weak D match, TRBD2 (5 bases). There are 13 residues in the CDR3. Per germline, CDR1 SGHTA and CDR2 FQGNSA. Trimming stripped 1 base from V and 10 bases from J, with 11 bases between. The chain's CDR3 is CASSLVSAMEQFF. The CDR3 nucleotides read TGTGCCAGCAGCTTAGTTAGCGCTATGGAGCAGTTCTTC.

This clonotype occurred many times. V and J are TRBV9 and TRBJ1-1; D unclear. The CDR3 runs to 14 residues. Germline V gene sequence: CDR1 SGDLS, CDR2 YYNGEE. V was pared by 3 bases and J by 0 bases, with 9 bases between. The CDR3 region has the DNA TGTGCCAGCAGCGCCGCCCCAGTGAACACTGAAGCTTTCTTT. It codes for CASSAAPVNTEAFF. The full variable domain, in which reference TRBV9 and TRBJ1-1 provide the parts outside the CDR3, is DSGVTQTPKHLITATGQRVTLRCSPRSGDLSVYWYQQSLDQGLQFLIQYYNGEERAKGNILERFSAQQFPDLHSELNLSSLELGDSALYFCASSAAPVNTEAFFGQGTRLTVV.

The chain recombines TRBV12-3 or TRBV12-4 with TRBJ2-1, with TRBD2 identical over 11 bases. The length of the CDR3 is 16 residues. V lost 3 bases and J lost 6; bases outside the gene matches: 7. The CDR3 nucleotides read TGTGCCAGCAGTTTTTCCGGGACTAGCGGATCCAATGAGCAGTTCTTC. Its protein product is CASSFSGTSGSNEQFF.

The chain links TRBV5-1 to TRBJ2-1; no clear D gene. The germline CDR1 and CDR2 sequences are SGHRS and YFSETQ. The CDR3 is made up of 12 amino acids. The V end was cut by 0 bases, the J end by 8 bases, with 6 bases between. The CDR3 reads CASSLDVYEQFF. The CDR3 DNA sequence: TGCGCCAGCAGCTTGGACGTGTATGAGCAGTTCTTC. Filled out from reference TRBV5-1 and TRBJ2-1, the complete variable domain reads KAGVTQTPRYLIKTRGQQVTLSCSPISGHRSVSWYQQTPGQGLQFLFEYFSETQRNKGNFPGRFSGRQFSNSRSEMNVSTLELGDSALYLCASSLDVYEQFFGPGTRLTVL.

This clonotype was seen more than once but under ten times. CDR3 nucleotides: TGCGCCAGCAGCCGCCGGGGGTGGGCGAAGACAGAACCGAACACTGAAGCTTTCTTT. Its translation: CASSRRGWAKTEPNTEAFF. The V call is TRBV5-1, the J call TRBJ1-1, with TRBD1 as a possible D gene (5 bases). The ends were cut back, 4 bases at V and 1 base at J, with 26 bases in the middle. CDR3 size: 19 residues. Germline V gives CDR1 SGHRS, CDR2 YFSETQ. Filled out from reference TRBV5-1 and TRBJ1-1, the complete variable domain reads KAGVTQTPRYLIKTRGQQVTLSCSPISGHRSVSWYQQTPGQGLQFLFEYFSETQRNKGNFPGRFSGRQFSNSRSEMNVSTLELGDSALYLCASSRRGWAKTEPNTEAFFGQGTRLTVV.

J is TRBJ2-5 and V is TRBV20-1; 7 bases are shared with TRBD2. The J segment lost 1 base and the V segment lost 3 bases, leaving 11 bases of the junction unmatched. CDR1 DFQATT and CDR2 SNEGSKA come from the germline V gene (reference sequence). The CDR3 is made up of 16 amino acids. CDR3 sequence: CSARGGLAALQETQYF. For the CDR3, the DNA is TGCAGTGCTAGGGGGGGTCTAGCGGCTCTCCAAGAGACCCAGTACTTC.

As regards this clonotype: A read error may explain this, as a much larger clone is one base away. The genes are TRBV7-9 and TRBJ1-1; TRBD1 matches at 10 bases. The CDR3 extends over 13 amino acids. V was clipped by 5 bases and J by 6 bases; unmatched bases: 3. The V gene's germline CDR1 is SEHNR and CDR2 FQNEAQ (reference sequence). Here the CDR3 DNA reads TGTGCCAGCAGCGAGGGACAGGGGCCTGAAGCTTTCTTT. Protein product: CASSEGQGPEAFF.

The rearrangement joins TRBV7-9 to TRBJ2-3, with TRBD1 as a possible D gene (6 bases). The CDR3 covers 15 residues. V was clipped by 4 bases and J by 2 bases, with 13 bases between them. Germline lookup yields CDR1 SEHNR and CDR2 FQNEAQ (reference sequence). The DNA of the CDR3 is TGTGCCAGCAGCTACCGACAGGCCTTCACAGATACGCAGTATTTT. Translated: CASSYRQAFTDTQYF.

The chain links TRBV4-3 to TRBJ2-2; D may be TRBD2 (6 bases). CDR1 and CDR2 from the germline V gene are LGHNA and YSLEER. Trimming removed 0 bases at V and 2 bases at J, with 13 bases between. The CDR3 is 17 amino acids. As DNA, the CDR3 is TGCGCCAGCAGCCAAGATCGTAGCGGTCTTAACACCGGGGAGCTGTTTTTT. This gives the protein CASSQDRSGLNTGELFF.

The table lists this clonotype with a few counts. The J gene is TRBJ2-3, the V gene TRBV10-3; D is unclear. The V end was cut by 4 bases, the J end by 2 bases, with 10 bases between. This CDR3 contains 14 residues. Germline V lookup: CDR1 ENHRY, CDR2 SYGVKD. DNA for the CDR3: TGTGCCATCAGTGCCACGGACGACACAGATACGCAGTATTTT. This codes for CAISATDDTDTQYF.

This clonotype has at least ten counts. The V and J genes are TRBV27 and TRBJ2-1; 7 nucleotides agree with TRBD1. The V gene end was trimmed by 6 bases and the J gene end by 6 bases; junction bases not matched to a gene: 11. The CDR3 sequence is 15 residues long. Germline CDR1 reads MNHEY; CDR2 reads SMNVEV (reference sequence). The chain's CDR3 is CASSPQGFSPNEQFF. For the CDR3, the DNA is TGTGCCAGCAGCCCACAGGGGTTTTCTCCCAATGAGCAGTTCTTC.